What follows are 25 T cell receptor beta chains derived from one specimen sequenced in a study of blood T cell repertoires in COVID-19. Profiling relied on immunoSEQ multiplex PCR, and the TCRdb table lists in-frame clones only, not all of them. The data hold hundreds of thousands of clones, with roughly 80% observed a single time. The sample was peripheral blood. These receptors were obtained from an elderly man with acute or convalescent COVID-19.

The chain is built from TRBV24-1 and TRBJ2-3, with D possibly being TRBD2 (6 bases). The CDR3 runs to 15 residues. Trimming removed 4 bases from V and 6 bases from J, with 16 bases in between. CDR1 KGHDR and CDR2 SFDVKD come from the germline V gene. The chain's CDR3 is CATSDALAAPDTQYF. The DNA of the CDR3 is TGTGCCACCAGTGACGCACTAGCTGCACCGGATACGCAGTATTTT.

This clone was picked up a small number of times. The genes are TRBV7-3 and TRBJ2-1; the D gene is possibly TRBD2 (5 bases). Trimming took 2 bases from V and 0 from J, leaving 11 bases between them. This CDR3 has 16 amino acids. Germline CDR1 is SGHTA and CDR2 is FQGTGA. The CDR3 spells CASSLEGRSSYNEQFF. CDR3 nucleotide sequence: TGTGCCAGCAGCTTAGAAGGGAGAAGCTCCTACAATGAGCAGTTCTTC.

The rearrangement uses TRBV7-9 and TRBJ1-1; TRBD1 matches at 8 bases. The CDR3 has 19 residues. The V and J ends lost 1 base and 4 bases, in that order; junction bases with no gene match: 17. Germline loops: CDR1 SEHNR, CDR2 FQNEAQ (reference sequence). The CDR3 bases are TGTGCCAGCAGCTTAGTAGGTTTCAACAGGGGGGGGTATGGCACTGAAGCTTTCTTT. Translating gives CASSLVGFNRGGYGTEAFF.

The table lists this clone with a few counts. The genes are TRBV19 and TRBJ2-7, with 7 bases lining up with TRBD1. V shed 3 bases and J 3 bases; nucleotides not matched to a gene: 8. The length of the CDR3 is 15 residues. Germline V gene sequence: CDR1 LNHDA, CDR2 SQIVND (reference sequence). CDR3 residues: CASSMDGTAFYEQYF. For the CDR3, the DNA is TGTGCCAGTAGTATGGATGGGACAGCATTCTACGAGCAGTACTTC.

The chain combines TRBV30 with TRBJ1-6; D might be TRBD1 (5 bases). The CDR3 sequence is 14 residues long. Trimming pared 0 bases from V and 10 bases from J, leaving 13 bases between. In germline, CDR1 is GTSNPN, CDR2 SVGIG (reference sequence). CDR3 region: CAWSVIQGGSPLHF. For the CDR3, the DNA is TGTGCCTGGAGTGTAATCCAGGGAGGATCACCCCTCCACTTT.

The chain combines TRBV7-6 with TRBJ1-5; D is possibly TRBD1 (6 bases). CDR3 size: 16 residues. Germline V gives CDR1 SGHVS, CDR2 FNYEAQ. Trimming removed 1 base at V and 5 bases at J, with 15 bases between. The CDR3 bases are TGTGCCAGCAGCTTAGGCCAGTGGGGGCCTGATCAGCCCCAGCATTTT. Its protein is CASSLGQWGPDQPQHF. Full variable domain (remainder filled in from reference TRBV7-6 and TRBJ1-5): GAGVSQSPRYKVTKRGQDVALRCDPISGHVSLYWYRQALGQGPEFLTYFNYEAQQDKSGLPNDRFSAERPEGSISTLTIQRTEQRDSAMYRCASSLGQWGPDQPQHFGDGTRLSIL.

The chain combines TRBV3-1 (or the pseudogene TRBV3-2) with TRBJ2-2, with D possibly being TRBD2 (7 bases). Between the trimmed V and J ends, which lost 3 bases and 5 bases, there was a span of 16 bases. This CDR3 has 16 residues. Germline CDR1 reads LGHDT; CDR2 reads YNNKEL (reference sequence). CDR3 sequence reads: CASSHRGGGQTGELFF. The CDR3 bases are TGTGCCAGCAGCCACCGAGGGGGAGGGCAAACCGGGGAGCTGTTTTTT.

In this sample, this clone turned up a few times. The rearrangement uses TRBV5-1 and TRBJ1-3; 9 positions match TRBD1. Germline V lookup: CDR1 SGHRS, CDR2 YFSETQ. The V gene end was trimmed by 0 bases and the J gene end by 2 bases; junction bases not matched to a gene: 0. The CDR3 sequence is 15 residues long. The CDR3: CASSLDRGPGNTIYF. The DNA of the CDR3 is TGCGCCAGCAGCTTGGACAGGGGGCCTGGAAACACCATATATTTT.

The chain uses TRBV14 and TRBJ2-7, with 10 bases identical to TRBD1. V dropped 1 base and J dropped 6; count of bases not matched to a gene: 6. The CDR3 runs 15 residues. CDR1 and CDR2 (germline): SGHDN, FVKESK. CDR3 in amino acids: CASSQVGTGAPEQYF. CDR3 sequence (DNA): TGTGCCAGCAGCCAAGTTGGGACAGGGGCCCCCGAGCAGTACTTC.

This clone was recorded once. This chain uses TRBV3-1 (or the pseudogene TRBV3-2) with TRBJ2-7; D is perhaps TRBD2 (6 bases). V was pared by 5 bases and J by 1 base, with 12 bases between. The CDR3 totals 14 residues. Germline-derived CDR1 and CDR2 are LGHDT and YNNKEL (reference sequence). CDR3 DNA sequence: TGTGCCAGCAGCGGTGGGGGAGGATCCTACGAGCAGTACTTC. Encoded protein: CASSGGGGSYEQYF.

This clone was recorded once. The rearrangement links TRBV6-5 to TRBJ2-7; 7 bases line up with TRBD2. This CDR3 spans 12 amino acids. CDR1 is MNHEY, CDR2 SVGAGI, per germline. Trimming at V came to 7 bases and at J to 7 bases, leaving 7 bases not matched to a gene. CDR3 sequence reads: CASKLTSREQYF. Here the CDR3 DNA reads TGTGCCAGCAAGCTGACTAGCCGAGAGCAGTACTTC.

The chain combines TRBV5-1 with TRBJ1-5; TRBD1 aligns across 9 bases. The CDR3 runs to 15 residues. Germline V gives CDR1 SGHRS, CDR2 YFSETQ. Germline trimming cut 4 bases from V and 5 bases from J; bases unmatched to any gene: 7. This CDR3 is CASSVGTGPYQPQHF. The CDR3 DNA is TGCGCCAGCAGCGTGGGGACAGGGCCTTATCAGCCCCAGCATTTT.

This sequence joins TRBV2 and TRBJ2-3; 13 nucleotides agree with TRBD2. V lost 5 bases to trimming and J lost 3 bases; unmatched junction nucleotides: 5. Germline V lookup: CDR1 SNHLY, CDR2 FYNNEI. This CDR3 is built from 16 residues. The CDR3: CASSTTSGRLTDTQYF. CDR3 bases: TGTGCCAGCAGTACGACTAGCGGGAGGTTGACAGATACGCAGTATTTT.

The rearrangement joins TRBV5-1 to TRBJ2-3, with 9 bases fitting TRBD2. The germline V gene has CDR1 SGHRS and CDR2 YFSETQ. V gave up 4 bases and J gave up 5 bases; unmatched junction bases: 11. This CDR3 region has 16 residues. CDR3 residues: CASSILSGRPVDTQYF. The DNA of the CDR3 is TGCGCCAGCAGCATTCTCAGCGGGAGGCCCGTAGATACGCAGTATTTT.

The chain links TRBV5-1 to TRBJ2-7, with 7 bases lining up with TRBD2. V was pared by 0 bases and J by 2 bases, with 8 bases of the junction left unmatched. This CDR3 has 16 residues. Germline V gene sequence: CDR1 SGHRS, CDR2 YFSETQ. CDR3 loop: CASSLEPGGGAYEQYF. The CDR3 DNA sequence: TGCGCCAGCAGCTTGGAGCCCGGGGGAGGGGCCTACGAGCAGTACTTC.

The chain couples TRBV6-6 to TRBJ2-1; 7 bases line up with TRBD1. V shed 0 bases, J shed 8 bases, and the junction held 10 bases outside the gene matches. This CDR3 is 16 amino acids long. Per germline, CDR1 MNHNY and CDR2 SVGAGI (reference sequence). CDR3 nucleotides: TGTGCCAGCAGTTACTCATCTGGACAGGTCAGCGATGAGCAGTTCTTC. This encodes CASSYSSGQVSDEQFF.

This clone was observed a handful of times. This sequence joins TRBV12-5 and TRBJ1-6; tentatively, D is TRBD1 (5 bases). Germline CDR1 is LGHNT and CDR2 is FRNRAP. The CDR3 loop spans 15 amino acids. Between the trimmed V and J ends, which lost 6 bases and 9 bases, there was a span of 18 bases. CDR3 in amino acids: CASGPDRGAGSPLHF. The CDR3 coding sequence is TGTGCTAGTGGACCCGACCGCGGGGCAGGTTCACCCCTCCACTTT.

J is TRBJ2-2 and V is TRBV10-2; 13 bases align to TRBD2. The ends lost 4 bases at V and 6 bases at J; junction bases unmatched: 2. This CDR3 contains 15 residues. The germline CDR1 and CDR2 sequences are WSHSY and SAAADI. CDR3 sequence: CASSVTSGGAGELFF. The CDR3, as DNA: TGCGCCAGCAGTGTAACTAGCGGGGGGGCCGGGGAGCTGTTTTTT.

J is TRBJ2-1 and V is TRBV5-1; 8 nucleotides line up with TRBD1. The V gene's germline CDR1 is SGHRS and CDR2 YFSETQ. The CDR3 sequence is 16 residues long. Trimming took 0 bases from V and 3 from J; bases not matched to a gene: 5. CDR3 sequence (DNA): TGCGCCAGCAGCTTGGAAGGGACAGGAAACTACAATGAGCAGTTCTTC. This codes for CASSLEGTGNYNEQFF. The complete variable domain, with remaining parts taken from reference TRBV5-1 and TRBJ2-1, reads KAGVTQTPRYLIKTRGQQVTLSCSPISGHRSVSWYQQTPGQGLQFLFEYFSETQRNKGNFPGRFSGRQFSNSRSEMNVSTLELGDSALYLCASSLEGTGNYNEQFFGPGTRLTVL.

The genes are TRBV6-5 and TRBJ2-1; unclear D gene. V lost 6 bases, J lost 4 bases, and 16 bases lay in between. CDR3 length equals 15 residues. Germline CDR1 MNHEY, CDR2 SVGAGI. The CDR3 region is CASRPVPQAYNEQFF. The CDR3 nucleotides are TGTGCCAGCAGACCTGTCCCTCAGGCGTACAATGAGCAGTTCTTC.

The chain is built from TRBV7-8 and TRBJ1-1; no firm D call. The germline V and J ends were trimmed by 3 bases and 4 bases, with 12 bases remaining between them. This CDR3 has 14 amino acids. Germline V gene data show CDR1 as SGHVS and CDR2 as FQNEAQ. CDR3 in DNA: TGTGCCAGCAGCTTCGCAGGAATGGGCACTGAAGCTTTCTTT. Its translation is CASSFAGMGTEAFF. Complete variable domain (other parts from reference TRBV7-8 and TRBJ1-1): GAGVSQSPRYKVAKRGQDVALRCDPISGHVSLFWYQQALGQGPEFLTYFQNEAQLDKSGLPSDRFFAERPEGSVSTLKIQRTQQEDSAVYLCASSFAGMGTEAFFGQGTRLTVV.

J is TRBJ1-2 and V is TRBV5-1; a weak D match, TRBD1 (5 bases). Germline V CDR1 and CDR2: SGHRS, YFSETQ. The CDR3 runs to 15 residues. V gave up 0 bases and J gave up 1 base, with 10 bases separating them. The CDR3 spells CASSLASQVNYGYTF. The DNA for the CDR3 is TGCGCCAGCAGCTTGGCCTCACAGGTTAACTATGGCTACACCTTC.

The chain recombines TRBV18 with TRBJ1-1; 9 nucleotides align to TRBD1. There are 16 residues in the CDR3. Unmatched junction bases numbered 6, after V lost 4 bases and J lost 0 bases. Germline assignment: CDR1 KGHSH and CDR2 LQKENI. The CDR3: CASSLGTGRLNTEAFF. The CDR3 region has the DNA TGTGCCAGCTCACTTGGGACAGGGCGTTTGAACACTGAAGCTTTCTTT.

This chain uses TRBV19 with TRBJ2-1, with TRBD2 identical over 10 bases. Germline lookup yields CDR1 LNHDA and CDR2 SQIVND (reference sequence). CDR3 length: 16 amino acids. V gave up 2 bases and J gave up 1 base; unmatched junction bases: 2. CDR3 sequence: CASSILAGVSYNEQFF. The DNA for the CDR3 is TGTGCCAGTAGTATACTAGCGGGGGTTTCCTACAATGAGCAGTTCTTC.

The chain carries TRBV30 and TRBJ1-2, with D unresolved. The CDR3 extends over 13 amino acids. The germline CDR1 and CDR2 sequences are GTSNPN and SVGIG (reference sequence). V gave up 2 bases and J gave up 7 bases, with 14 bases separating them. CDR3 protein: CAWSYWVRSGYTF. CDR3 bases: TGTGCCTGGAGTTACTGGGTTCGGAGTGGCTACACCTTC. Variable domain in full (rest from reference TRBV30 and TRBJ1-2): SQTIHQWPATLVQPVGSPLSLECTVEGTSNPNLYWYRQAAGRGLQLLFYSVGIGQISSEVPQNLSASRPQDRQFILSSKKLLLSDSGFYLCAWSYWVRSGYTFGSGTRLTVV.